Many counts were recorded for the clone carrying this T cell receptor beta chain. This sample is drawn from a study of T cells in Graves' hyperthyroidism and ophthalmopathy. Amplified regions were TCR beta CDR3 sequences from RNA transcripts. The TCR CDR3 was amplified in a first-round RT-PCR using the HTBI primer set. TCRdb fed the multiplex PCR reads into MiXCR, producing one record per CDR3 protein. In the table there are approximately 320,000 distinct CDR3 sequences, roughly 15% of which are singletons. The clonotype comes from a man aged 30 to 45 with Graves' hyperthyroidism. The specimen was blood.

CDR3 protein: CASSQYRDEQYF. In DNA, the CDR3 is TGTGCCAGCAGCCAATACAGGGACGAGCAGTACTTC. The chain employs TRBV14 and TRBJ2-7; D possibly corresponds to TRBD1 (6 bases). With 2 bases removed from V and 5 bases from J, the gap between germline ends came to 7 bases. Germline assignment: CDR1 SGHDN and CDR2 FVKESK. The CDR3 covers 12 residues. Looking up the rest from reference TRBV14 and TRBJ2-7 gives the full variable domain: EAGVTQFPSHSVIEKGQTVTLRCDPISGHDNLYWYRRVMGKEIKFLLHFVKESKQDESGMPNNRFLAERTGGTYSTLKVQPAELEDSGVYFCASSQYRDEQYFGPGTRLTVT.